Included here is one TCR beta chain sequence, with context. The sample originates from a study of T-cell memory formation after mild COVID-19. The V gene's germline CDR1 is MNHNS and CDR2 SASEGT. V was shortened by 8 bases and J by 4 bases, with 17 bases between the two germline ends. The CDR3 consists of 14 residues. TCRdb used MiXCR to reprocess the 5' RACE reads, holding one entry per CDR3 protein. Here the sample spans roughly 510,000 distinct CDR3 sequences, 15% to 20% being singletons. The chain uses TRBV6-1 and TRBJ1-2; D is perhaps TRBD1 (5 bases). The clonotype was recovered from an adult woman who had mild COVID-19 (a few samples of this study predate the infection). Cell type and time point are not known. Material: PBMCs or a T cell subset sorted from them (not recorded which). CDR3 loop: CASSGTQGGYGYTF. The CDR3 DNA reads as TGTGCCAGCTCTGGAACGCAGGGAGGCTATGGCTACACCTTC.